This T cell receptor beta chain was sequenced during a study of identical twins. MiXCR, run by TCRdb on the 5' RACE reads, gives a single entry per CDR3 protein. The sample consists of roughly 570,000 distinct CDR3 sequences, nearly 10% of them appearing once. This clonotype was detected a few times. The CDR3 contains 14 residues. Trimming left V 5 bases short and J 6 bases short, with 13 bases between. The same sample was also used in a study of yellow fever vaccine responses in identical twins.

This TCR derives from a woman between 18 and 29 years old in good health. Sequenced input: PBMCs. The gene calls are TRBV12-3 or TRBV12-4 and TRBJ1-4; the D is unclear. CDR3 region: CASSAPQPDEKLFF. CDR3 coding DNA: TGTGCCAGCAGTGCTCCCCAACCGGATGAAAAACTGTTTTTT.